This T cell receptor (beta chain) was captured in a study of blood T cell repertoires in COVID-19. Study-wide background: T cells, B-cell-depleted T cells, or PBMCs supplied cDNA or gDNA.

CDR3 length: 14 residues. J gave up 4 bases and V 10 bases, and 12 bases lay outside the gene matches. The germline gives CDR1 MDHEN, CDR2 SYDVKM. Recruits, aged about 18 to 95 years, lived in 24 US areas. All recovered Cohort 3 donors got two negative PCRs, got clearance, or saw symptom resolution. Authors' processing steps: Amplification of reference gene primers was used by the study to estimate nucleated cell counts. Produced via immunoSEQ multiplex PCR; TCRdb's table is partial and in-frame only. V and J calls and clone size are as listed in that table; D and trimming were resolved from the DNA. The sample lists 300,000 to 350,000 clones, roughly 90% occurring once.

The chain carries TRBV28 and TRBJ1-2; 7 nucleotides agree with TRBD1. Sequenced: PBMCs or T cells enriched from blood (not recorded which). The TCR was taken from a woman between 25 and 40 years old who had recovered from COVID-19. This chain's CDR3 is CAIRQGVLPYGYTF. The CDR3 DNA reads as TGTGCCATCCGACAGGGCGTTCTCCCCTATGGCTACACCTTC.